The next 30 T cell receptor beta chains were all read from a single sample in a study of prognosis after radiotherapy for stage I lung cancer. Researchers used two-round multiplex PCR to amplify TCR beta CDR3 starting from genomic DNA. First-round PCR used primers specific to each TRBV and TRBJ gene. One entry per CDR3 protein, called by TCRdb with MiXCR from the multiplex PCR reads. The table has 25,000 to 30,000 distinct CDR3 sequences, around two fifths seen once. The material sequenced was PBMCs, taken before or after stereotactic body radiation therapy (not recorded which). The source of these receptors is a donor at least 50 years old with non-small cell lung cancer.

This clonotype was seen ten or more times. The V gene is TRBV6-2 or TRBV6-3, the J gene TRBJ1-5, with D possibly TRBD1 on 5 matching bases. The CDR3 is made up of 13 amino acids. V was cut by 2 bases and J by 3 bases, with 5 bases left in between. Germline CDR1 is MNHEY and CDR2 is SVGEGT. The chain's CDR3 is CASSYGANQPQHF. The DNA of the CDR3 is TGTGCCAGCAGTTACGGGGCCAATCAGCCCCAGCATTTT.

Turning to this clonotype: A far larger clone is only one base removed, so a read error is likely. The chain links TRBV6-4 to TRBJ2-7; perhaps TRBD2 as D (6 bases). This CDR3 contains 11 residues. CDR1 is MRHNA, CDR2 SNTAGT, per germline. CDR3 nucleotides: TGTTCCAGCAGTTACTCCGGGAGAGAGTACTTC. This gives the protein CSSSYSGREYF.

The V and J genes are TRBV20-1 and TRBJ2-1; D unclear. CDR1 DFQATT and CDR2 SNEGSKA come from the germline V gene (reference sequence). This CDR3 is 14 amino acids long. Trimming took off 1 base at V and 4 bases at J, with 11 bases between the two ends. The CDR3 DNA follows: TGCAGTGCTAGAGCTCCCCTGGCTTACAATGAGCAGTTCTTC. It is translated as CSARAPLAYNEQFF.

About this clonotype itself: This may be a read error, as it is one base from a much larger clone. The chain uses TRBV5-6 and TRBJ1-1, with D uncertain. This CDR3 comprises 13 residues. V gave up 3 bases and J gave up 4 bases, with 10 bases separating them. Germline CDR1 is SGHDT and CDR2 is YYEEEE. For the CDR3, the DNA is TGTGCCAGCAGCTACGACCTGAGCACTGAAGCTTTCTTT. It encodes CASSYDLSTEAFF. The full variable domain, with the rest looked up from reference TRBV5-6 and TRBJ1-1, is DAGVTQSPTHLIKTRGQQVTLRCSPKSGHDTVSWYQQALGQGPQFIFQYYEEEERQRGNFPDRFSGHQFPNYSSELNVNALLLGDSALYLCASSYDLSTEAFFGQGTRLTVV.

This clonotype was counted ten times or more. This chain connects TRBV5-6 to TRBJ2-5; a possible D gene is TRBD2 (6 bases). This CDR3 is built from 15 residues. Trimming shortened V by 4 bases and J by 2 bases, and 15 bases separated the two germline ends. Germline V gene data show CDR1 as SGHDT and CDR2 as YYEEEE. The CDR3 sequence is CASSRGLGTQETQYF. CDR3 nucleotide sequence: TGTGCCAGCAGCCGGGGTCTAGGGACTCAAGAGACCCAGTACTTC.

V usage is TRBV6-2 or TRBV6-3 and J usage is TRBJ2-7; D ambiguous. Germline values: CDR1 MNHEY, CDR2 SVGEGT. The CDR3 is made up of 15 amino acids. V was shortened by 4 bases and J by 7 bases, with 20 bases between the two germline ends. The CDR3 region is CASSFLGPTMWEQYF. In DNA, the CDR3 is TGTGCCAGCAGTTTTCTAGGGCCAACGATGTGGGAGCAGTACTTC.

In the case of this clonotype: Relative to the germline gene, one junction end is altered; a read error may explain this. V usage is TRBV28 and J usage is TRBJ1-6; unclear D gene. Per germline, CDR1 MDHEN and CDR2 SYDVKM. The CDR3 runs to 12 residues. This CDR3 is CAGSSPLYSLHF. The DNA for the CDR3 is TGTGCCGGCAGTTCTCCGTTGTATTCCCTCCACTTT.

This clonotype was counted many times. This chain connects TRBV7-9 to TRBJ2-6; tentatively, D is TRBD1 or TRBD2 (6 bases each). The CDR3 consists of 17 residues. Trimming stripped 2 bases from V and 0 bases from J, with 11 bases between. The V gene's germline CDR1 is SEHNR and CDR2 FQNEAQ (reference sequence). The CDR3, as DNA: TGTGCCAGCAGCTTAATCCGGGGGCTCTCTGGGGCCAACGTCCTGACTTTC. It specifies CASSLIRGLSGANVLTF.

With regard to this clonotype: One base separates it from a far larger clone, so it is likely a read error. The chain carries TRBV20-1 and TRBJ2-7; 12 bases match TRBD2. CDR3 length: 14 residues. CDR1 DFQATT and CDR2 SNEGSKA come from the germline V gene (reference sequence). The V gene end was trimmed by 3 bases and the J gene end by 7 bases; junction bases not matched to a gene: 7. As DNA, the CDR3 is TGCAGTGCTAGCACTAGCGGGGGGATCGATGAGCAGTACTTC. This sequence encodes CSASTSGGIDEQYF.

This clonotype was counted a few times. Here the CDR3 DNA reads TGTGCCAGCTCAACAACACGTACGAACACTGAAGCTTTCTTT. Protein product: CASSTTRTNTEAFF. V and J are TRBV18 and TRBJ1-1; D not certain. Between the trimmed V and J ends, which lost 5 bases and 1 base, there was a span of 11 bases. Germline CDR1 and CDR2: KGHSH and LQKENI. The CDR3 is made up of 14 amino acids. The complete variable domain, with remaining parts taken from reference TRBV18 and TRBJ1-1, reads NAGVMQNPRHLVRRRGQEARLRCSPMKGHSHVYWYRQLPEEGLKFMVYLQKENIIDESGMPKERFSAEFPKEGPSILRIQQVVRGDSAAYFCASSTTRTNTEAFFGQGTRLTVV.

The genes are TRBV11-2 and TRBJ2-1; 8 bases agree with TRBD2. Germline V gene data show CDR1 as SGHAT and CDR2 as FQNNGV. The V segment lost 0 bases and the J segment 8 bases; nucleotides outside the gene matches: 12. This CDR3 contains 17 residues. CDR3 protein: CASSLDLLAGVSDEQFF. CDR3 sequence (DNA): TGTGCCAGCAGCTTAGATCTTCTAGCGGGTGTTTCCGATGAGCAGTTCTTC.

This clonotype came up many times. V is TRBV7-2 and J is TRBJ2-3; 9 bases are shared with TRBD2. The CDR3 is 14 residues long. Germline CDR1 reads SGHTA; CDR2 reads FQGNSA. The ends lost 2 bases at V and 3 bases at J; junction bases unmatched: 0. The CDR3 is CASSLLAGTDTQYF. The CDR3 DNA reads as TGTGCCAGCAGCTTACTAGCGGGAACAGATACGCAGTATTTT. Drawing the rest from reference TRBV7-2 and TRBJ2-3, the complete variable domain is GAGVSQSPSNKVTEKGKDVELRCDPISGHTALYWYRQSLGQGLEFLIYFQGNSAPDKSGLPSDRFSAERTGGSVSTLTIQRTQQEDSAVYLCASSLLAGTDTQYFGPGTRLTVL.

This clonotype was seen at least ten times. The J gene is TRBJ1-3, the V gene TRBV7-8; weak D call: TRBD1 (5 bases). With 1 base removed from V and 3 bases from J, the gap between germline ends came to 7 bases. Germline CDR1 and CDR2: SGHVS and FQNEAQ. This CDR3 has 14 amino acids. This CDR3 reads CASSLGGNGNTIYF. The CDR3 DNA reads TGTGCCAGCAGCTTAGGGGGGAATGGAAACACCATATATTTT. The whole variable domain, remainder taken from reference TRBV7-8 and TRBJ1-3, is GAGVSQSPRYKVAKRGQDVALRCDPISGHVSLFWYQQALGQGPEFLTYFQNEAQLDKSGLPSDRFFAERPEGSVSTLKIQRTQQEDSAVYLCASSLGGNGNTIYFGEGSWLTVV.

The chain employs TRBV6-1 and TRBJ2-7; D not resolved. The CDR3 is 16 residues long. In germline, CDR1 is MNHNS, CDR2 SASEGT. V lost 4 bases and J lost 8, with 24 bases in between. This CDR3 reads CASSAPTLREVRKQYF. The DNA for the CDR3 is TGTGCCAGCAGTGCACCCACCCTGCGTGAGGTCCGAAAGCAGTACTTC.

This sequence joins TRBV24-1 and TRBJ2-1; 9 bases match TRBD2. Per germline, CDR1 KGHDR and CDR2 SFDVKD. This CDR3 is built from 14 residues. J was trimmed by 6 bases and V by 9 bases; bases with no gene match: 8. The CDR3 nucleotides are TGTGCCACCGTGGCGGGAGGGCCCGGCAATGAGCAGTTCTTC. Protein: CATVAGGPGNEQFF.

This rearrangement joins TRBV27 to TRBJ2-3; no firm D call. The germline gives CDR1 MNHEY, CDR2 SMNVEV (reference sequence). The CDR3 length is 15 residues. V was shortened by 1 base and J by 2 bases, with 10 bases between the two germline ends. CDR3 coding DNA: TGTGCCAGCAGTTTATTTGCAGGTGTCACAGATACGCAGTATTTT. Encoded protein: CASSLFAGVTDTQYF.

This clonotype was observed a few times. This may come from a read error, since a much larger clone is one base off. This chain links TRBV29-1 with TRBJ2-1; possible D gene TRBD1, 7 bases. V was shortened by 5 bases and J by 7 bases, with 18 bases between the two germline ends. From germline, CDR1 is SQVTM and CDR2 ANQGSEA. The CDR3 spans 14 residues. This CDR3 is CSVKDRRAINEQFF. The DNA for the CDR3 is TGCAGCGTTAAGGACAGGAGGGCGATAAATGAGCAGTTCTTC.

The count of this clonotype is one. This chain uses TRBV11-3 with TRBJ2-5, with D possibly TRBD2 on 6 matching bases. Germline V lookup: CDR1 SGHNT, CDR2 YENEEA. V shed 5 bases and J shed 5 bases, with 15 bases lying between them. The CDR3 runs 14 residues. The CDR3 loop reads CASSRAGQLETQYF. The CDR3 region has the DNA TGTGCCAGCAGCCGGGCGGGGCAGCTGGAGACCCAGTACTTC.

On this clonotype itself: This may be a read error, as it is one base from a much larger clone. CDR3 coding DNA: TGTACCAGCTCACCACATTCACTAGAATCTAGTGAGCAGTTCTTC. It translates to CTSSPHSLESSEQFF. The chain is built from TRBV18 and TRBJ2-1; the D gene is possibly TRBD2 (5 bases). Germline values: CDR1 KGHSH, CDR2 LQKENI. This CDR3 spans 15 amino acids.

This clonotype was seen repeatedly, ten times or more. The chain links TRBV3-1 to TRBJ2-1; no reliable D call. The CDR3 spans 14 residues. V shed 2 bases and J shed 11 bases, with 16 bases lying between them. Per the germline V gene, CDR1 is LGHDT and CDR2 is YNNKEL (reference sequence). The CDR3 protein is CASSQQAEEKQQFF. CDR3 DNA: TGTGCCAGCAGCCAACAAGCAGAGGAGAAACAGCAGTTCTTC.

This clonotype has a count of ten or more. An end of the junction differs from the germline gene, which may be a read error. This sequence joins TRBV4-2 and TRBJ2-7; 9 nucleotides agree with TRBD1. This CDR3 spans 15 amino acids. The germline gives CDR1 LGHNA, CDR2 YNFKEQ. CDR3 coding DNA: TGTGCCAGCAGCCCCGGGACAGGGACCTCCTACGGGCAGTACTTC. This encodes CASSPGTGTSYGQYF.

Concerning this clonotype: One end of the junction varies from germline; a read error may be responsible. The rearrangement joins TRBV6-5 to TRBJ2-2; D is undetermined. The CDR3 consists of 11 residues. The germline CDR1 and CDR2 sequences are MNHEY and SVGAGI. The CDR3 protein is CASRSTVELFF. CDR3 nucleotide sequence: TGTGCCAGCAGGAGCACCGTGGAGCTGTTTTTT.

Ten or more counts support this clonotype. The chain employs TRBV5-8 and TRBJ1-5, with D hard to call. V was shortened by 1 base and J by 6 bases, with 11 bases between the two germline ends. Looked up from germline, CDR1 is SGHTS and CDR2 is YDEGEE. The CDR3 consists of 14 residues. The chain's CDR3 is CASSLTPGVQPQHF. DNA for the CDR3: TGTGCCAGCAGCTTGACCCCCGGGGTTCAGCCCCAGCATTTT.

This clonotype was observed many times. This chain connects TRBV7-9 to TRBJ2-3, with D uncertain. Germline CDR1 reads SEHNR; CDR2 reads FQNEAQ (reference sequence). The CDR3 consists of 13 residues. Trimming cost V 1 base and J 1 base, with 3 bases left between them. In DNA form, the CDR3 reads TGTGCCAGCAGCTTAGTCGGCACAGATACGCAGTATTTT. Encoded protein: CASSLVGTDTQYF. Supplemented by reference TRBV7-9 and TRBJ2-3, the full variable domain reads DTGVSQNPRHKITKRGQNVTFRCDPISEHNRLYWYRQTLGQGPEFLTYFQNEAQLEKSRLLSDRFSAERPKGSFSTLEIQRTEQGDSAMYLCASSLVGTDTQYFGPGTRLTVL.

The chain joins TRBV2 to TRBJ1-6, with TRBD1 identical over 11 bases. From germline, CDR1 is SNHLY and CDR2 FYNNEI. The CDR3 extends over 14 amino acids. Trimming took 4 bases from V and 8 from J; bases not matched to a gene: 1. The CDR3 protein is CASSAGQGDSPLHF. Written as DNA, the CDR3 is TGTGCCAGCAGTGCGGGACAGGGGGATTCACCCCTCCACTTT.

This clonotype showed up many times. V usage is TRBV6-1 and J usage is TRBJ2-7; D perhaps matches TRBD2 (6 bases). The CDR3 is 13 amino acids. The V end was cut by 6 bases, the J end by 3 bases, with 12 bases between. Germline-derived CDR1 and CDR2 are MNHNS and SASEGT. CDR3 protein: CASRSGQNYEQYF. DNA for the CDR3: TGTGCCAGCAGGAGCGGGCAGAACTACGAGCAGTACTTC.

On this clonotype: This clone may be a read error of a much larger clone one base away. The chain is built from TRBV7-2 and TRBJ1-4; possibly TRBD1 for D (5 bases). The CDR3 has 14 amino acids. CDR1 is SGHTA and CDR2 is FQGNSA in the germline V gene. Trimming cost V 4 bases and J 5 bases, with 11 bases left between them. The CDR3 is CASSSTGRNEKLFF. CDR3 DNA: TGTGCCAGCAGCTCAACAGGCCGAAATGAAAAACTGTTTTTT.

This clonotype qualifies as medium-sized. The chain has TRBV20-1 and TRBJ2-3; perhaps TRBD1 as D (5 bases). Trimming shortened V by 5 bases and J by 0 bases, and 12 bases separated the two germline ends. Germline V gene data show CDR1 as DFQATT and CDR2 as SNEGSKA (reference sequence). This CDR3 contains 14 residues. The CDR3 loop is CSAPEGASTDTQYF. CDR3 nucleotides: TGCAGTGCTCCCGAAGGGGCCAGCACAGATACGCAGTATTTT.

With regard to this clonotype: This clone may be a read error of a much larger clone one base away. This chain uses TRBV6-1 with TRBJ1-4, with TRBD1 identical over 8 bases. Unmatched junction bases numbered 9, after V lost 6 bases and J lost 0 bases. The CDR3 is 17 amino acids. CDR1 and CDR2 from the germline V gene are MNHNS and SASEGT. CDR3 in amino acids: CASSRQGKSATNEKLFF. For the CDR3, the DNA is TGTGCCAGCAGCAGACAGGGGAAATCTGCAACTAATGAAAAACTGTTTTTT.

Many counts were recorded for this clonotype. This chain connects TRBV6-5 to TRBJ2-7, with 14 bases matching TRBD2. The CDR3 runs 16 residues. The junction had 5 bases not matched to a gene; V was cut back by 2 bases and J by 5 bases. The germline gives CDR1 MNHEY, CDR2 SVGAGI. CDR3 DNA sequence: TGTGCCAGCAGTTACGCCTCGGGACTAGCGGGAGACGAGCAGTACTTC. It is translated as CASSYASGLAGDEQYF.